These 5 T cell receptor beta chains came from one sample sequenced in a study of T cells after posttransplantation cyclophosphamide. Clones were read by immunoSEQ multiplex PCR, and TCRdb kept only the in-frame ones, dropping some. The repertoire holds tens of thousands of clones, with around 86% as singletons. Sequencing used PBMCs. The source is a woman aged 55-69 years with a blood cancer, CMV-positive, and with a related stem cell donor.

The rearrangement links TRBV15 to TRBJ2-1; 8 bases agree with TRBD1. V shed 4 bases and J 5 bases; nucleotides not matched to a gene: 10. The germline gives CDR1 LNHNV, CDR2 YYDKDF (reference sequence). The CDR3 contains 16 residues. CDR3 bases: TGTGCCACCAGCACACCAGACAGGGGACCTAACAATGAGCAGTTCTTC. Translating it yields CATSTPDRGPNNEQFF.

This sequence joins TRBV4-2 and TRBJ1-4; D unresolved. Per germline, CDR1 LGHNA and CDR2 YNFKEQ. The CDR3 contains 15 residues. V lost 1 base and J 1 base, leaving 7 bases between the germline ends. CDR3 sequence (DNA): TGTGCCAGCAGCCAAGGCGATCTAACTAATGAAAAACTGTTTTTT. It specifies CASSQGDLTNEKLFF.

V and J are TRBV10-3 and TRBJ2-7, with 9 bases that match TRBD1. V dropped 5 bases and J dropped 5; count of bases not matched to a gene: 10. CDR1 is ENHRY and CDR2 is SYGVKD in the germline V gene. The CDR3 totals 15 residues. CDR3 nucleotides: TGTGCCATCAGTAAAACTCGGGACAGGGCCCACGAGCAGTACTTC. It translates to CAISKTRDRAHEQYF.

The rearrangement uses TRBV5-1 and TRBJ2-3; a possible D gene is TRBD1 (5 bases). The CDR3 sequence is 15 residues long. V was shortened by 4 bases and J by 6 bases, with 18 bases between the two germline ends. CDR1 is SGHRS, CDR2 YFSETQ, per germline. The CDR3 here is CASSERTPRWDTQYF. CDR3 DNA: TGCGCCAGCAGCGAACGGACACCCAGGTGGGATACGCAGTATTTT.

The gene calls are TRBV18 and TRBJ2-3, with 15 bases aligning to TRBD2. Trimming removed 0 bases from V and 0 bases from J; junction bases left unmatched: 1. Per germline, CDR1 KGHSH and CDR2 LQKENI. The length of the CDR3 is 18 residues. CDR3 nucleotide sequence: TGTGCCAGCTCACCACCGGGACTAGCGGGAGGCAGCACAGATACGCAGTATTTT. As protein: CASSPPGLAGGSTDTQYF.